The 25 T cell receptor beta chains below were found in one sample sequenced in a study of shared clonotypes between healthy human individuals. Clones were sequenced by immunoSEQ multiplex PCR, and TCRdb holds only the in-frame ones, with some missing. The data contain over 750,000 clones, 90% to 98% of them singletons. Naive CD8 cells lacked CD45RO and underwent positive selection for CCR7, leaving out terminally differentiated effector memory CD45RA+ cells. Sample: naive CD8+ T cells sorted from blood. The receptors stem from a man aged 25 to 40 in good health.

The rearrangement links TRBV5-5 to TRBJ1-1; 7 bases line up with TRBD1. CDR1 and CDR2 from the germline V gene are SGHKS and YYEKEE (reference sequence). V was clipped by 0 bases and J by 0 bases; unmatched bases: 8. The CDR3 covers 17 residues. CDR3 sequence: CASSLETGFTMNTEAFF. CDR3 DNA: TGTGCCAGCAGCTTGGAGACAGGGTTCACCATGAACACTGAAGCTTTCTTT.

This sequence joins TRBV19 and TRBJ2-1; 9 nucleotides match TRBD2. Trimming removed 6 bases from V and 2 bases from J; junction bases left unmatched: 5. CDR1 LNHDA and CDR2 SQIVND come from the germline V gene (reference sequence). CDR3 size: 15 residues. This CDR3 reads CASRVTSGTYNEQFF. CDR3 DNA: TGTGCCAGTAGGGTGACTAGCGGAACCTACAATGAGCAGTTCTTC.

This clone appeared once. The CDR3 reads CASSSGSRRNEQFF. The CDR3 region has the DNA TGTGCCAGCAGCAGCGGGAGTAGGAGGAATGAGCAGTTCTTC. The rearrangement joins TRBV28 to TRBJ2-1, with TRBD2 identical over 8 bases. The CDR3 runs to 14 residues. Per germline, CDR1 MDHEN and CDR2 SYDVKM. V shed 6 bases, J shed 7 bases, and the junction held 8 bases outside the gene matches.

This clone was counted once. Here the CDR3 reads CASSQVYRDEQYF. The DNA of the CDR3 is TGCGCCAGCAGCCAAGTATACAGGGACGAGCAGTACTTC. This chain joins TRBV4-1 and TRBJ2-7; maybe TRBD1 (6 bases). Germline assignment: CDR1 MGHRA and CDR2 YSYEKL. The CDR3 extends over 13 amino acids. V lost 1 base, J lost 5 bases, and 9 bases lay in between.

CDR3 sequence: CASSVSGTGNEQFF. CDR3 sequence (DNA): TGTGCCAGCAGCGTTAGCGGGACTGGCAATGAGCAGTTCTTC. V is TRBV7-7 and J is TRBJ2-1, with 8 bases that match TRBD2. The CDR3 has 14 amino acids. Unmatched junction bases numbered 6, after V lost 5 bases and J lost 6 bases. Germline V CDR1 and CDR2: SSHAT, FNYEAQ (reference sequence).

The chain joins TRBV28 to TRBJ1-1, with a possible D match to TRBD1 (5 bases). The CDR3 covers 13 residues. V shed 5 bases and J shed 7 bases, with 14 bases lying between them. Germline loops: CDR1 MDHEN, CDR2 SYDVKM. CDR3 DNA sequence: TGTGCCAGCAGTCCCCCAGCGGGGGGTGAAGCTTTCTTT. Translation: CASSPPAGGEAFF.

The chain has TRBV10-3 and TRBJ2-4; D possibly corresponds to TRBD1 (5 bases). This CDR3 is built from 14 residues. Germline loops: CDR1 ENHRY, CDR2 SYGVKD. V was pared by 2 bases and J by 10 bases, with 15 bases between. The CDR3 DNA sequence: TGTGCCATCAGTGAGCCGGACACTCATCTGATTCAGTACTTC. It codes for CAISEPDTHLIQYF.

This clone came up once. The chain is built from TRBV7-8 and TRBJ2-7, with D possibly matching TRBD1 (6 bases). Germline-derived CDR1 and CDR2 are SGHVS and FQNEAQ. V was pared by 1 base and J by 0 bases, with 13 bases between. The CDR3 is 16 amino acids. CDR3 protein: CASSLGRTASSYEQYF. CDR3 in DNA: TGTGCCAGCAGCTTAGGTAGGACAGCAAGCTCCTACGAGCAGTACTTC.

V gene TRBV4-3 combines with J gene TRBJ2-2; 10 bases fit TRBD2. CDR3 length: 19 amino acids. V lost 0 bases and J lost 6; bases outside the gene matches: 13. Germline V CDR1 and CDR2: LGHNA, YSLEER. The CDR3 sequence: CASSQDRTLLAGDAGELFF. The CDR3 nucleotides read TGCGCCAGCAGCCAAGATAGGACCCTGCTAGCGGGAGATGCCGGGGAGCTGTTTTTT.

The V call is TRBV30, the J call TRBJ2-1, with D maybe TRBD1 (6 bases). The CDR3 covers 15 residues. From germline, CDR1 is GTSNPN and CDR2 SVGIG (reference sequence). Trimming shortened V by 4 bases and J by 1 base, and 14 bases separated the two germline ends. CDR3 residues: CAWTTGEASYNEQFF. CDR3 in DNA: TGTGCCTGGACGACAGGAGAGGCGTCCTACAATGAGCAGTTCTTC.

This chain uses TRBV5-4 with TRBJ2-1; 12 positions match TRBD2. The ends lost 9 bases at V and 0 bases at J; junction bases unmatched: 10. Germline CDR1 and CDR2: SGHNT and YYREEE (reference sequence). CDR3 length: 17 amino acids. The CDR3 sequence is CATGLAGSGSSYNEQFF. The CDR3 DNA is TGTGCCACCGGACTAGCGGGATCAGGTAGCTCCTACAATGAGCAGTTCTTC.

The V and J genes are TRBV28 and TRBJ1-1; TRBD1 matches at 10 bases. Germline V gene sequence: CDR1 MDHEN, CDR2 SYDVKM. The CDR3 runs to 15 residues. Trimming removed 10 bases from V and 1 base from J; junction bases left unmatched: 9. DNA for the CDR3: TGTGCCACCCGACCTGGGACAGGGGCGAACACTGAAGCTTTCTTT. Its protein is CATRPGTGANTEAFF. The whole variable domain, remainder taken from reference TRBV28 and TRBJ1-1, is DVKVTQSSRYLVKRTGEKVFLECVQDMDHENMFWYRQDPGLGLRLIYFSYDVKMKEKGDIPEGYSVSREKKERFSLILESASTNQTSMYLCATRPGTGANTEAFFGQGTRLTVV.

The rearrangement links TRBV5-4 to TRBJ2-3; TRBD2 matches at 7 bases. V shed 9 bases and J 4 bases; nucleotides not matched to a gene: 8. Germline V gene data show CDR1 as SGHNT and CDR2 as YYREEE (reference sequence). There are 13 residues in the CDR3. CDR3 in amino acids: CATFGGVADTQYF. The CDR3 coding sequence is TGTGCCACATTTGGGGGGGTGGCAGATACGCAGTATTTT.

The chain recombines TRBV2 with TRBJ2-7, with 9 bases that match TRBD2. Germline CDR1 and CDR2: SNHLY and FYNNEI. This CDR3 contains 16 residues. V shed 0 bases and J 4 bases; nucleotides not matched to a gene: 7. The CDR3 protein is CASSEALGGRAYEQYF. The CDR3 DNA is TGTGCCAGCAGTGAAGCGCTTGGCGGGAGGGCATACGAGCAGTACTTC.

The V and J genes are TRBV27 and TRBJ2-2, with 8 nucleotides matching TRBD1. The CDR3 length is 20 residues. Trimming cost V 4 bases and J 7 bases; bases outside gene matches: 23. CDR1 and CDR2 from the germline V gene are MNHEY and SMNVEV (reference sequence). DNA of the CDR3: TGTGCCAGCAGTTCCAGGCAGCAGGGCAGGGGGCGATCGGGTGGCGGGGAGCTGTTTTTT. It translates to CASSSRQQGRGRSGGGELFF.

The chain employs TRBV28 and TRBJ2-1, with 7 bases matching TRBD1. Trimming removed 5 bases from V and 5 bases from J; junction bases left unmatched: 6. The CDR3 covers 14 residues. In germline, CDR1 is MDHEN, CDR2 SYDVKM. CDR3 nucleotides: TGTGCCAGCAGTCTGTGGGACAGCCACAATGAGCAGTTCTTC. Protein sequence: CASSLWDSHNEQFF. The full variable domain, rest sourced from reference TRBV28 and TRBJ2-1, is DVKVTQSSRYLVKRTGEKVFLECVQDMDHENMFWYRQDPGLGLRLIYFSYDVKMKEKGDIPEGYSVSREKKERFSLILESASTNQTSMYLCASSLWDSHNEQFFGPGTRLTVL.

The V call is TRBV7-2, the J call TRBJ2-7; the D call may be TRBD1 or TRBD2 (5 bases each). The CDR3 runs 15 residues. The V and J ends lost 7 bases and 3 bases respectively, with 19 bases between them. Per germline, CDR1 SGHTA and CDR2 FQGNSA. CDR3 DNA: TGTGCCAGCACCCTAACTCAGGGAGCCTACTACGAGCAGTACTTC. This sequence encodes CASTLTQGAYYEQYF.

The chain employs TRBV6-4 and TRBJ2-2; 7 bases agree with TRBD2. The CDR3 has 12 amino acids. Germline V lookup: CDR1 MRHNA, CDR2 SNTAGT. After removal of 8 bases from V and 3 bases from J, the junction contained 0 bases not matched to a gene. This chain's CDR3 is CASRGDTGELFF. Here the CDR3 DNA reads TGTGCCAGCCGGGGGGACACCGGGGAGCTGTTTTTT.

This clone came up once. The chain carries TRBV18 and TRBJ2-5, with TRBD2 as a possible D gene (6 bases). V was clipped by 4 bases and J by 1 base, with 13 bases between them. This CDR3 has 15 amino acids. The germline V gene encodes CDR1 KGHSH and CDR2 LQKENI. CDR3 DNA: TGTGCCAGCTCACGCTTCGGGGGAACCCAAGAGACCCAGTACTTC. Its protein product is CASSRFGGTQETQYF.

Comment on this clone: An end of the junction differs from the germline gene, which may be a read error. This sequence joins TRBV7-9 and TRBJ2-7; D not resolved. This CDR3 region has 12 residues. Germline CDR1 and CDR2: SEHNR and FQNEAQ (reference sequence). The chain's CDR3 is CASSSTTSGISF. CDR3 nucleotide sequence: TGTGCCAGCAGCTCCACAACCTCAGGAATATCCTTC.

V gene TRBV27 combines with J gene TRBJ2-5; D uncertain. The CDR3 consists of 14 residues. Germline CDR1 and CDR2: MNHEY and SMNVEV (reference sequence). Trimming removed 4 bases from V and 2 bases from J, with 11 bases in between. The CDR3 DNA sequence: TGTGCCAGCAGTTCCCCATTAGGTCAAGAGACCCAGTACTTC. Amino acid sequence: CASSSPLGQETQYF.

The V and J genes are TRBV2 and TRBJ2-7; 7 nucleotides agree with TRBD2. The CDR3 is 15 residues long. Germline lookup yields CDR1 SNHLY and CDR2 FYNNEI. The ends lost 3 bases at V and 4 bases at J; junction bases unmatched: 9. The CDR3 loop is CASSDWRGSVYEQYF. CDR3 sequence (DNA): TGTGCCAGCAGTGATTGGCGCGGGAGTGTATACGAGCAGTACTTC. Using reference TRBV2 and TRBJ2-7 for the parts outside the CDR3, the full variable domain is EPEVTQTPSHQVTQMGQEVILRCVPISNHLYFYWYRQILGQKVEFLVSFYNNEISEKSEIFDDQFSVERPDGSNFTLKIRSTKLEDSAMYFCASSDWRGSVYEQYFGPGTRLTVT.

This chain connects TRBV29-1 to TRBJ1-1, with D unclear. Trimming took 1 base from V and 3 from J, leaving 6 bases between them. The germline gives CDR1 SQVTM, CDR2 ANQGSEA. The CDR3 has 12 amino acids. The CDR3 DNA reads TGCAGCGTTGAAGGGATGCACACTGAAGCTTTCTTT. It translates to CSVEGMHTEAFF.

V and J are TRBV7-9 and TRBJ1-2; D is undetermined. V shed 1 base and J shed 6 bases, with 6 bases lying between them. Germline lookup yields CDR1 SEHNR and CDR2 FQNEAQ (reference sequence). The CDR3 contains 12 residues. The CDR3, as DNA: TGTGCCAGCAGCTTAGGTAGCAATGGCTACACCTTC. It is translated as CASSLGSNGYTF.

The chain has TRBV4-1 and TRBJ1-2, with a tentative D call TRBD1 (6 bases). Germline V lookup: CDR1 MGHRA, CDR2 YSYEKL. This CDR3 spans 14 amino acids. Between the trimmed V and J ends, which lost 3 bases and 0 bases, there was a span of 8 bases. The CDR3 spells CASSQGAANYGYTF. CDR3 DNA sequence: TGCGCCAGCAGCCAGGGGGCGGCTAACTATGGCTACACCTTC.